This paragraph reports one TCR beta chain. Its antigen is not identified. This table comes from immunoSEQ multiplex PCR, and its TCRdb copy is limited to in-frame clones, with some not included. The sample lists roughly 4,000 clones, 66% occurring once. The data originate from a study of STAT3 mutations in large granular lymphocyte leukemia. Study-wide points: In several patients, dominant TCR clone burden exceeded STAT3 mutant burden, suggesting STAT3 mutation arose secondarily. In about 30% of the 18 patients, new TCR clonotypes emerged after therapy. In T-cell large granular lymphocyte leukemia, about half of patients showed multiple immunodominant subclonotypes.

This sequence originates from a man in his sixties with T-cell large granular lymphocyte leukemia. Some clones in this sample may be carry-over from other donors' samples. The sequenced material came from peripheral blood mononuclear cells.

The CDR3 sequence is CASRTFYEQYF. The CDR3 nucleotides read TGTGCCAGCAGAACTTTCTACGAGCAGTACTTC. The chain recombines TRBV6-6 with TRBJ2-7, with unresolved D. CDR3 length: 11 amino acids. From germline, CDR1 is MNHNY and CDR2 SVGAGI (reference sequence). Deletions cut 6 bases from V and 3 bases from J, with 6 bases between.